The source of this T cell receptor (beta chain) is a study of blood T cell repertoires in COVID-19. Overall study context: Sample material is recorded as cDNA or gDNA derived from T cells, B-cell-depleted T cells, or PBMCs.

This CDR3 is built from 15 residues. Trimming removed 1 base at V and 4 bases at J, with 13 bases between. Germline V gives CDR1 MGHRA, CDR2 YSYEKL. Under the authors' procedure: Amplification with reference gene primers provided the estimates of nucleated cell counts. Sequencing was performed with immunoSEQ multiplex PCR; in TCRdb, only in-frame clones are kept and a portion is missing. V and J calls and clone size are copied from that table; D and trimming were computed from the DNA. Among 75,000 to 95,000 clones listed, approximately 85% were seen once. The TCR comes from a human donor in a cohort sampled during active COVID-19. The gene calls are TRBV4-1 and TRBJ1-2; maybe TRBD1 (5 bases). Specimen: peripheral blood. Written as DNA, the CDR3 is TGCGCCAGCAGCCAAGGGACACACGTTTCCTATGGCTACACCTTC. Translating it yields CASSQGTHVSYGYTF.